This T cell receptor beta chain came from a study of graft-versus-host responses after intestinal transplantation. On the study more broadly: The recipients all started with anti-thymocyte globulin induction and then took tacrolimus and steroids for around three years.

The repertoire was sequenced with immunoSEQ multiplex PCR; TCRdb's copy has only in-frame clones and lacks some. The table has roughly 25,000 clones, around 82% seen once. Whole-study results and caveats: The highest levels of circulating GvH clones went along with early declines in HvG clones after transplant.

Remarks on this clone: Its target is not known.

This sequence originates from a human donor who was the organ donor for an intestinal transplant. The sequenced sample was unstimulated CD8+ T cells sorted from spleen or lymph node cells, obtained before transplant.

CDR3 DNA: TGTGCCAGTAGGTCCGGCGACACTGAAGCTTTCTTT. Protein product: CASRSGDTEAFF. The rearrangement links TRBV19 to TRBJ1-1; D not certain. From germline, CDR1 is LNHDA and CDR2 SQIVND (reference sequence). There are 12 residues in the CDR3. V dropped 6 bases and J dropped 3 bases, with 8 bases sitting between them.